These 30 T cell receptor beta chains share one sample of origin, sequenced in a study of T-cell reconstitution after alpha-beta-depleted transplantation in children. Construction of the TCRbeta library involved unique molecular identifiers. MiXCR, run by TCRdb on the PCR reads, gives a single entry per CDR3 protein. The repertoire has some 600,000 distinct CDR3 sequences, 13% of them found once; the top ten carry 2% to 2.5%. The sequencing used PBMCs, mostly from graft donor cells, collected 360 days after TCRalphabeta/CD19-depleted stem cell transplant. The receptors were sampled from a male patient under 18 who had a stem cell transplant for acute myeloid leukemia, so the T cells may come from the graft donor.

The chain joins TRBV6-2 or TRBV6-3 to TRBJ1-5; 8 bases are a match to TRBD1. J lost 6 bases, V lost 8 bases, and 12 bases had no gene match. The CDR3 runs to 15 residues. Germline CDR1 is MNHEY and CDR2 is SVGEGT. The CDR3 reads CASGAGQGVRQPQHF. CDR3 nucleotide sequence: TGTGCCAGCGGCGCCGGACAGGGAGTTCGTCAGCCCCAGCATTTT.

Many counts were recorded for this clonotype. The chain joins TRBV11-2 to TRBJ1-1; D gene uncertain. Germline CDR1 reads SGHAT; CDR2 reads FQNNGV. V lost 1 base, J lost 7 bases, and 10 bases lay in between. The length of the CDR3 is 13 residues. CDR3 in DNA: TGTGCCAGCAGCTTAGTCCGATCTCATGAAGCTTTCTTT. It specifies CASSLVRSHEAFF.

The rearrangement uses TRBV7-9 and TRBJ2-7; no definite D call. Germline values: CDR1 SEHNR, CDR2 FQNEAQ (reference sequence). Trimming shortened V by 5 bases and J by 1 base, and 9 bases separated the two germline ends. CDR3 size: 13 residues. CDR3 residues: CASSQTRSYEQYF. CDR3 nucleotide sequence: TGTGCCAGCAGCCAGACACGATCCTACGAGCAGTACTTC.

This chain connects TRBV9 to TRBJ2-1, with TRBD2 matching over 9 bases. The CDR3 extends over 15 amino acids. Germline-derived CDR1 and CDR2 are SGDLS and YYNGEE. J gave up 4 bases and V 6 bases, and 8 bases lay outside the gene matches. The CDR3 DNA reads TGTGCCAGCACCGGTGCTAGCGGGATTTACAATGAGCAGTTCTTC. Its protein is CASTGASGIYNEQFF.

The chain links TRBV7-8 to TRBJ2-3; 7 bases match TRBD1. The CDR3 extends over 17 amino acids. Trimming at V came to 3 bases and at J to 4 bases, leaving 13 bases not matched to a gene. Looked up from germline, CDR1 is SGHVS and CDR2 is FQNEAQ. The CDR3 DNA is TGTGCCAGCAGCTTCGACAGGGAATGGCCCAACGCAGATACGCAGTATTTT. Translated: CASSFDREWPNADTQYF. Combining the CDR3 with reference TRBV7-8 and TRBJ2-3 gives the whole variable domain GAGVSQSPRYKVAKRGQDVALRCDPISGHVSLFWYQQALGQGPEFLTYFQNEAQLDKSGLPSDRFFAERPEGSVSTLKIQRTQQEDSAVYLCASSFDREWPNADTQYFGPGTRLTVL.

The V call is TRBV4-1, the J call TRBJ2-2; D perhaps matches TRBD1 (5 bases). This CDR3 spans 15 amino acids. Germline V gene lookup returns CDR1 MGHRA and CDR2 YSYEKL. V was clipped by 2 bases and J by 2 bases, with 9 bases between them. The CDR3 sequence: CASSQKGVNTGELFF. CDR3 nucleotides: TGCGCCAGCAGCCAAAAAGGGGTTAACACCGGGGAGCTGTTTTTT.

The chain joins TRBV29-1 to TRBJ2-7, with 8 nucleotides matching TRBD1. The CDR3 has 17 residues. The trim removed 1 base at V and 3 bases at J, leaving 14 bases unmatched. CDR1 and CDR2 (germline): SQVTM, ANQGSEA. CDR3 amino acids: CSVEAGTGDHGVYEQYF. In DNA form, the CDR3 reads TGCAGCGTTGAAGCCGGGACAGGCGACCACGGTGTCTACGAGCAGTACTTC.

This clonotype was counted only a few times. This chain joins TRBV20-1 and TRBJ2-3, with D perhaps TRBD2 (5 bases). This CDR3 is 14 amino acids long. V was trimmed by 1 base and J by 1 base, leaving 9 bases between them. Germline CDR1 is DFQATT and CDR2 is SNEGSKA (reference sequence). CDR3 sequence reads: CSARVASRTDTQYF. CDR3 bases: TGCAGTGCTAGAGTGGCTAGCCGCACAGATACGCAGTATTTT.

This clonotype turned up a few times. V usage is TRBV11-3 and J usage is TRBJ1-6; D unresolved. The CDR3 spans 13 residues. V dropped 5 bases and J dropped 7 bases, with 9 bases sitting between them. The V gene's germline CDR1 is SGHNT and CDR2 YENEEA. The CDR3 bases are TGTGCCAGCAGCCCGGCATCAAATTCACCCCTCCACTTT. Translation gives CASSPASNSPLHF.

This clonotype was detected once. This sequence joins TRBV29-1 and TRBJ2-3; no clear D. The CDR3 runs to 15 residues. Trimming stripped 6 bases from V and 2 bases from J, with 18 bases between. Per germline, CDR1 SQVTM and CDR2 ANQGSEA. The CDR3 protein is CSVPSQTAHTDTQYF. The CDR3, as DNA: TGCAGCGTCCCTAGTCAGACGGCCCACACAGATACGCAGTATTTT.

The chain uses TRBV20-1 and TRBJ2-5; D not resolved. This CDR3 comprises 13 residues. V lost 0 bases to trimming and J lost 5 bases, with 10 bases between them. The germline gives CDR1 DFQATT, CDR2 SNEGSKA (reference sequence). The CDR3 reads CSARERVWETQYF. As DNA, the CDR3 is TGCAGTGCTAGAGAAAGGGTGTGGGAGACCCAGTACTTC.

The rearrangement uses TRBV14 and TRBJ2-1; 10 nucleotides match TRBD2. The V gene's germline CDR1 is SGHDN and CDR2 FVKESK. V was clipped by 5 bases and J by 7 bases; unmatched bases: 14. The CDR3 has 17 residues. The CDR3 loop is CASSSRRSGRVSNEQFF. The CDR3, as DNA: TGTGCCAGCAGCTCCCGACGAAGCGGGAGGGTCTCGAATGAGCAGTTCTTC.

The chain is built from TRBV23-1 and TRBJ2-7; perhaps TRBD1 as D (6 bases). TRBV23-1 is an open reading frame, and its role is uncertain. This CDR3 has 14 residues. V was shortened by 3 bases and J by 3 bases, with 12 bases between the two germline ends. CDR3 in DNA: TGCGCCAGCAGTCACCACAGGGTCCACTACGAGCAGTACTTC. Translated, it gives CASSHHRVHYEQYF.

This clonotype appeared a few times. The chain joins TRBV15 to TRBJ2-7, with TRBD1 as a possible D gene (6 bases). The CDR3 covers 19 residues. CDR1 and CDR2 from the germline V gene are LNHNV and YYDKDF (reference sequence). V was shortened by 0 bases and J by 3 bases, with 24 bases between the two germline ends. CDR3 in DNA: TGTGCCACCAGCAGAGATCTGTCCGATAGGGGGTTGCTTTACTACGAGCAGTACTTC. This sequence encodes CATSRDLSDRGLLYYEQYF.

The chain employs TRBV7-6 and TRBJ2-1; a possible D gene is TRBD2 (5 bases). CDR3 length equals 16 residues. Deletions cut 0 bases from V and 6 bases from J, with 15 bases between. Germline-derived CDR1 and CDR2 are SGHVS and FNYEAQ. CDR3 DNA sequence: TGTGCCAGCAGCTTAGCGCGGACCCTCCGGGGCAATGAGCAGTTCTTC. Its protein is CASSLARTLRGNEQFF.

This sequence joins TRBV11-2 and TRBJ2-7; the D gene is possibly TRBD2 (6 bases). The CDR3 contains 14 residues. V gave up 8 bases and J gave up 6 bases, with 20 bases separating them. Germline lookup yields CDR1 SGHAT and CDR2 FQNNGV. The CDR3 region has the DNA TGTGCCAGCCGAGCCTCCGGGACTCCGGCCGAGCAGTACTTC. Translation gives CASRASGTPAEQYF.

On this clonotype itself: The CDR3 end shows no conserved phenylalanine or tryptophan, and so a read error is likely. The chain uses TRBV5-1 and TRBJ2-3; D unclear. Trimming took 0 bases from V and 2 from J, leaving 4 bases between them. Germline CDR1 and CDR2: SGHRS and YFSETQ. CDR3 size: 13 residues. CDR3 residues: CASSLAHTDTQYC. The CDR3 DNA is TGCGCCAGCAGCTTGGCCCACACAGATACGCAGTATTGT.

This clonotype has more than one count but fewer than ten. The chain is built from TRBV7-9 and TRBJ2-7; TRBD2 aligns across 12 bases. The CDR3 consists of 15 residues. V gave up 3 bases and J gave up 5 bases; unmatched junction bases: 5. Germline V gives CDR1 SEHNR, CDR2 FQNEAQ (reference sequence). This chain's CDR3 is CASSFLAGGHHEQYF. Here the CDR3 DNA reads TGTGCCAGCAGCTTCCTAGCGGGAGGGCACCACGAGCAGTACTTC. Together with reference TRBV7-9 and TRBJ2-7, the CDR3 gives the full variable domain: DTGVSQNPRHKITKRGQNVTFRCDPISEHNRLYWYRQTLGQGPEFLTYFQNEAQLEKSRLLSDRFSAERPKGSFSTLEIQRTEQGDSAMYLCASSFLAGGHHEQYFGPGTRLTVT.

Many counts were recorded for this clonotype. The chain combines TRBV7-2 with TRBJ2-1; a weak D match, TRBD1 (6 bases). The V end lost 4 bases, the J end lost 7 bases, and 14 bases lay between the germline ends. The CDR3 spans 14 residues. Germline V gene lookup returns CDR1 SGHTA and CDR2 FQGNSA. CDR3 protein: CASSSLDRVNEQFF. The CDR3 region has the DNA TGTGCCAGCAGCTCATTGGACAGAGTTAATGAGCAGTTCTTC.

The sample holds many counts of this clonotype. The chain links TRBV15 to TRBJ2-7, with TRBD2 matching 9 bases. V gave up 1 base and J gave up 3 bases; unmatched junction bases: 7. Per the germline V gene, CDR1 is LNHNV and CDR2 is YYDKDF (reference sequence). There are 16 residues in the CDR3. The CDR3 protein is CATSRAIAGVNYEQYF. CDR3 nucleotides: TGTGCCACCAGCAGAGCGATAGCGGGAGTAAACTACGAGCAGTACTTC. Combining the CDR3 with reference TRBV15 and TRBJ2-7 gives the whole variable domain DAMVIQNPRYQVTQFGKPVTLSCSQTLNHNVMYWYQQKSSQAPKLLFHYYDKDFNNEADTPDNFQSRRPNTSFCFLDIRSPGLGDTAMYLCATSRAIAGVNYEQYFGPGTRLTVT.

This clonotype was seen a few times. The chain links TRBV7-2 to TRBJ2-7, with 12 nucleotides matching TRBD2. This CDR3 comprises 16 residues. Germline V lookup: CDR1 SGHTA, CDR2 FQGNSA. With V trimmed by 3 bases and J by 4 bases, 7 bases remained unmatched. The CDR3: CASSFGLAGIPYEQYF. CDR3 bases: TGTGCCAGCAGCTTCGGACTAGCGGGAATTCCTTACGAGCAGTACTTC.

The chain joins TRBV7-6 to TRBJ2-1; D possibly corresponds to TRBD1 (6 bases). The CDR3 is made up of 14 amino acids. V was trimmed by 4 bases and J by 2 bases, leaving 9 bases between them. The germline gives CDR1 SGHVS, CDR2 FNYEAQ. The CDR3 here is CASSWGLPYNEQFF. The CDR3 nucleotides are TGTGCCAGCAGCTGGGGGCTACCCTACAATGAGCAGTTCTTC.

The rearrangement uses TRBV19 and TRBJ2-7; either TRBD1 or TRBD2 may supply D (5 bases each). CDR1 is LNHDA, CDR2 SQIVND, per germline (reference sequence). V was trimmed by 7 bases and J by 2 bases, leaving 15 bases between them. This CDR3 contains 14 residues. CDR3 DNA sequence: TGTGCCAGTAAGAGAAGGGGTAGCGCCTACGAGCAGTACTTC. Translated, it gives CASKRRGSAYEQYF.

This clonotype was seen a few times. CDR3 region: CSAIRQGAEETQYF. CDR3 DNA sequence: TGCAGTGCTATCCGACAGGGGGCGGAAGAGACCCAGTACTTC. This chain connects TRBV20-1 to TRBJ2-5, with TRBD1 identical over 10 bases. Germline V gene lookup returns CDR1 DFQATT and CDR2 SNEGSKA (reference sequence). V was pared by 4 bases and J by 3 bases, with 5 bases of the junction left unmatched. The length of the CDR3 is 14 residues.

The chain links TRBV27 to TRBJ2-3; TRBD2 agrees at 10 bases. Trimming took 4 bases from V and 2 from J; bases not matched to a gene: 15. This CDR3 comprises 19 residues. Germline values: CDR1 MNHEY, CDR2 SMNVEV (reference sequence). The CDR3 loop is CASSSPYEREGRVTDTQYF. The CDR3 coding sequence is TGTGCCAGCAGTTCCCCGTATGAGCGGGAGGGCCGGGTCACAGATACGCAGTATTTT.

This clonotype was observed many times. The CDR3 coding sequence is TGTGCCAGCAGCCGCGGGACTAGCGGGGTCACCTACGAGCAGTACTTC. Translation gives CASSRGTSGVTYEQYF. J is TRBJ2-7 and V is TRBV4-2; TRBD2 aligns across 13 bases. Germline CDR1 LGHNA, CDR2 YNFKEQ. The CDR3 has 16 amino acids. The V and J ends lost 4 bases and 2 bases, in that order; junction bases with no gene match: 5.

This clonotype was counted between two and nine times. The CDR3 loop reads CATSDLLPGKNEQFF. The CDR3 DNA sequence: TGTGCCACCAGTGATTTGCTTCCAGGGAAAAATGAGCAGTTCTTC. The J gene is TRBJ2-1, the V gene TRBV24-1, with a weak D call TRBD1 (5 bases). CDR3 length: 15 residues. Germline-derived CDR1 and CDR2 are KGHDR and SFDVKD. V was clipped by 0 bases and J by 7 bases, with 12 bases between them.

The rearrangement links TRBV7-2 to TRBJ1-1, with D possibly matching TRBD1 (5 bases). Trimming left V 0 bases short and J 0 bases short, with 17 bases between. Germline CDR1 SGHTA, CDR2 FQGNSA. This CDR3 has 18 amino acids. In DNA, the CDR3 is TGTGCCAGCAGCTTAGCGGGGCCCCCGGGACCGCTGAACACTGAAGCTTTCTTT. Translation gives CASSLAGPPGPLNTEAFF.

The J gene is TRBJ2-2, the V gene TRBV11-2; tentatively, D is TRBD2 (7 bases). V was cut by 0 bases and J by 6 bases, with 17 bases left in between. There are 17 residues in the CDR3. Germline values: CDR1 SGHAT, CDR2 FQNNGV. The CDR3 nucleotides read TGTGCCAGCAGCTTAGATTTGAGAGGGGGGGTCGCCGGGGAGCTGTTTTTT. Protein sequence: CASSLDLRGGVAGELFF.

This clonotype has more than one count but fewer than ten. The chain recombines TRBV28 with TRBJ1-2, with D uncertain. V was clipped by 3 bases and J by 0 bases, with 11 bases between them. Germline V gives CDR1 MDHEN, CDR2 SYDVKM. The CDR3 sequence is 15 residues long. The DNA of the CDR3 is TGTGCCAGCAGTTTGAGGGCTCTAGCTAACTATGGCTACACCTTC. Its translation: CASSLRALANYGYTF.